This T cell receptor beta chain was obtained from a study of blood T cell repertoires in COVID-19. For the study at large: The United States, Italy and Spain provided the acute and convalescent COVID-19 samples.

J gave up 0 bases and V 1 base, and 8 bases lay outside the gene matches. Germline CDR1 and CDR2: SGHTA and FQGNSA. The CDR3 is 17 residues long. Per the original methods: Amplification of reference gene primers provided the estimated nucleated cell counts. Measured with immunoSEQ multiplex PCR; TCRdb has only the in-frame clones, and not every one. D and trimming come from the DNA, and the V and J calls and clone size come from that table. The repertoire holds 100,000 to 150,000 clones, with about four fifths as singletons. The genes are TRBV7-2 and TRBJ2-7, with 8 bases matching TRBD2. The source of this sequence is a man aged 55-75 years with acute or convalescent COVID-19. The specimen was peripheral blood. The CDR3 bases are TGTGCCAGCAGCTTAGGGGCCCTTAGCGGGGACTCCTACGAGCAGTACTTC. It yields the protein CASSLGALSGDSYEQYF. The whole variable domain, remainder taken from reference TRBV7-2 and TRBJ2-7, is GAGVSQSPSNKVTEKGKDVELRCDPISGHTALYWYRQSLGQGLEFLIYFQGNSAPDKSGLPSDRFSAERTGGSVSTLTIQRTQQEDSAVYLCASSLGALSGDSYEQYFGPGTRLTVT.